A single sample is the source of the 13 T cell receptor beta chains below, sequenced in a study of blood T cell repertoires in COVID-19. Generated by immunoSEQ multiplex PCR, the TCRdb table keeps only in-frame clones and is missing some. This table holds around 260,000 clones, under 90% found once. Sequencing input: peripheral blood. The receptor set was obtained from a man in his fifties or sixties with acute or convalescent COVID-19.

The chain uses TRBV7-6 and TRBJ2-1, with D tentatively TRBD1 (5 bases). Trimming pared 1 base from V and 3 bases from J, leaving 10 bases between. Germline V lookup: CDR1 SGHVS, CDR2 FNYEAQ. This CDR3 has 15 amino acids. The CDR3 loop is CASSLDVGLYNEQFF. In DNA, the CDR3 is TGTGCCAGCAGCTTAGACGTGGGGCTCTACAATGAGCAGTTCTTC.

CDR3 residues: CASSSGLAGGQDEQFF. For the CDR3, the DNA is TGTGCCAGCAGCTCGGGACTAGCGGGGGGGCAGGATGAGCAGTTCTTC. The chain employs TRBV7-2 and TRBJ2-1, with 16 bases lining up with TRBD2. J was trimmed by 8 bases and V by 4 bases; bases with no gene match: 5. This CDR3 spans 16 amino acids. Germline V gives CDR1 SGHTA, CDR2 FQGNSA.

This clone was found a few times. The CDR3 sequence is CASTLRDWQETQYF. In DNA form, the CDR3 reads TGCGCCAGCACGCTCCGGGACTGGCAAGAGACCCAGTACTTC. This chain links TRBV5-1 with TRBJ2-5; TRBD2 might be the D (6 bases). The CDR3 contains 14 residues. The V gene's germline CDR1 is SGHRS and CDR2 YFSETQ. V was clipped by 6 bases and J by 2 bases, with 14 bases between them.

The chain employs TRBV3-1 (or the pseudogene TRBV3-2) and TRBJ2-1; 10 bases line up with TRBD2. Germline V gene sequence: CDR1 LGHDT, CDR2 YNNKEL (reference sequence). This CDR3 spans 15 amino acids. J gave up 12 bases and V 1 base, and 9 bases lay outside the gene matches. The CDR3 loop reads CASSQVAGTSVGQFF. The CDR3 region has the DNA TGTGCCAGCAGCCAAGTAGCCGGGACTAGCGTCGGGCAGTTCTTC.

The rearrangement joins TRBV18 to TRBJ2-7; D might be TRBD2 (5 bases). CDR1 is KGHSH and CDR2 is LQKENI in the germline V gene. Trimming removed 0 bases from V and 7 bases from J, with 10 bases in between. The CDR3 has 13 amino acids. CDR3 nucleotide sequence: TGTGCCAGCTCACCACCAAGGCCGGGGGAGCAGTACTTC. Translated: CASSPPRPGEQYF. The variable domain in full, with the rest retrieved from reference TRBV18 and TRBJ2-7, is NAGVMQNPRHLVRRRGQEARLRCSPMKGHSHVYWYRQLPEEGLKFMVYLQKENIIDESGMPKERFSAEFPKEGPSILRIQQVVRGDSAAYFCASSPPRPGEQYFGPGTRLTVT.

The chain recombines TRBV5-4 with TRBJ2-7; 7 bases are shared with TRBD1. The CDR3 runs to 14 residues. V trimming: 1 base; J trimming: 3 bases; junction bases outside the gene matches: 4. Germline V gene sequence: CDR1 SGHNT, CDR2 YYREEE (reference sequence). The chain's CDR3 is CASSLSGTDYEQYF. CDR3 nucleotide sequence: TGTGCCAGCAGCTTGTCCGGGACAGACTACGAGCAGTACTTC. Full variable domain (missing parts from reference TRBV5-4 and TRBJ2-7): ETGVTQSPTHLIKTRGQQVTLRCSSQSGHNTVSWYQQALGQGPQFIFQYYREEENGRGNFPPRFSGLQFPNYSSELNVNALELDDSALYLCASSLSGTDYEQYFGPGTRLTVT.

This clone was counted between two and nine times. CDR3 sequence reads: CASSQGYGRTGTEAFF. The DNA of the CDR3 is TGTGCCAGCAGCCAAGGATACGGGAGGACGGGCACTGAAGCTTTCTTT. V and J are TRBV3-1 (or the pseudogene TRBV3-2) and TRBJ1-1; D gene ambiguous. Germline-derived CDR1 and CDR2 are LGHDT and YNNKEL (reference sequence). The CDR3 consists of 16 residues. V dropped 1 base and J dropped 4 bases, with 16 bases sitting between them.

The chain joins TRBV9 to TRBJ2-5; 7 bases line up with TRBD1. The length of the CDR3 is 14 residues. Germline CDR1 is SGDLS and CDR2 is YYNGEE. J gave up 4 bases and V 0 bases, and 3 bases lay outside the gene matches. The CDR3 DNA is TGTGCCAGCAGCGTAGGACAGGGTGGAGAGACCCAGTACTTC. It yields the protein CASSVGQGGETQYF.

This clone occurred a few times. J is TRBJ2-5 and V is TRBV5-1; TRBD2 matches at 9 bases. Germline V gene lookup returns CDR1 SGHRS and CDR2 YFSETQ. The trim removed 4 bases at V and 6 bases at J, leaving 13 bases unmatched. CDR3 length: 16 amino acids. For the CDR3, the DNA is TGCGCCAGCAGCCTCCTCCCGGGACTAGCTTTGCAGACCCAGTACTTC. Its protein is CASSLLPGLALQTQYF.

The rearrangement joins TRBV2 to TRBJ2-2; possible D gene TRBD2, 5 bases. The CDR3 totals 13 residues. Germline V lookup: CDR1 SNHLY, CDR2 FYNNEI. V was clipped by 4 bases and J by 6 bases, with 9 bases between them. The CDR3 DNA reads TGTGCCAGCAGTGCGGGTAGCGCCGGGGAGCTGTTTTTT. Amino acid sequence: CASSAGSAGELFF.

This clone was recorded a few times. The rearrangement joins TRBV9 to TRBJ2-2, with 10 bases matching TRBD2. This CDR3 comprises 15 residues. The V and J ends lost 0 bases and 6 bases, in that order; junction bases with no gene match: 2. Per the germline V gene, CDR1 is SGDLS and CDR2 is YYNGEE. The CDR3, as DNA: TGTGCCAGCAGCGTAGAAGGGACTAGCGCCGGGGAGCTGTTTTTT. It encodes CASSVEGTSAGELFF.

The J gene is TRBJ2-7, the V gene TRBV2; the match to TRBD1 covers 11 bases. Germline V gene data show CDR1 as SNHLY and CDR2 as FYNNEI. The CDR3 consists of 14 residues. V lost 7 bases and J lost 5; bases outside the gene matches: 7. CDR3 in amino acids: CASTPRTGGHEQYF. CDR3 sequence (DNA): TGTGCCAGCACTCCTAGGACAGGGGGCCACGAGCAGTACTTC.

V is TRBV28 and J is TRBJ1-1; a weak D match, TRBD1 (5 bases). Germline CDR1 MDHEN, CDR2 SYDVKM. The CDR3 sequence is 12 residues long. V was shortened by 3 bases and J by 8 bases, with 10 bases between the two germline ends. This CDR3 reads CASSLGGAEAFF. The CDR3 coding sequence is TGTGCCAGCAGTTTGGGCGGGGCCGAAGCTTTCTTT.